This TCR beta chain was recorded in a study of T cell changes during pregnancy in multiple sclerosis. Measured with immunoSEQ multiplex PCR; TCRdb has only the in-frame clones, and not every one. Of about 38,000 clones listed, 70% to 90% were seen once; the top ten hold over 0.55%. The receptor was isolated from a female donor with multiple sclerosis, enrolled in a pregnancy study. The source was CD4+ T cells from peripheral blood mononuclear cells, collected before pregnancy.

CDR3: CASSSHLTVNTEAFF. In DNA, the CDR3 is TGTGCCAGCAGCTCACATTTGACAGTGAACACTGAAGCTTTCTTT. The rearrangement links TRBV11-2 to TRBJ1-1; D perhaps matches TRBD1 (5 bases). This CDR3 region has 15 residues. Deletions cut 4 bases from V and 0 bases from J, with 12 bases between. Germline-derived CDR1 and CDR2 are SGHAT and FQNNGV.